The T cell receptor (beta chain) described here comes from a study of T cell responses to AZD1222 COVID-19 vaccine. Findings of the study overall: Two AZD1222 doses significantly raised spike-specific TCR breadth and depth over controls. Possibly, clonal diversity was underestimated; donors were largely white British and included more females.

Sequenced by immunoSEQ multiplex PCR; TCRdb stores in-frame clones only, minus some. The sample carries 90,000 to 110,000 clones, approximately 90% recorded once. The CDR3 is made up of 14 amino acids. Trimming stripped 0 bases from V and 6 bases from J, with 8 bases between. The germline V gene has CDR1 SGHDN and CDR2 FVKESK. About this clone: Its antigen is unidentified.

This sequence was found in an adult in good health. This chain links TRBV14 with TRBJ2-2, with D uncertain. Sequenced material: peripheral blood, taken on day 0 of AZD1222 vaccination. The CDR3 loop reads CASSQELLAGELFF. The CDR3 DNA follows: TGTGCCAGCAGCCAAGAATTATTAGCCGGGGAGCTGTTTTTT.